The TCR beta chain described here comes from a study of OX40 agonist ivuxolimab in advanced cancers. Points on this clone: The antigen is not known.

Only in-frame clones appear in the TCRdb table, and some are missing; sequencing was by immunoSEQ multiplex PCR. The sample has roughly 50,000 clones; more than 75% are singletons. Regarding the study as a whole: At doses 0.1 to 3.0 mg/kg, CD4+ and CD8+ clones expanded.

Germline values: CDR1 SGHRS, CDR2 YFSETQ. This CDR3 is built from 14 residues. V was clipped by 4 bases and J by 8 bases, with 18 bases between them. The genes are TRBV5-1 and TRBJ1-1; maybe TRBD1 (6 bases). The input for sequencing was CD4+ or CD8+ T cells sorted from blood, taken in a trial of the OX40 agonist ivuxolimab. This TCR was recovered from an adult with an advanced solid tumor such as melanoma, head and neck, liver or kidney cancer. The CDR3 reads CASSPYRVLGEAFF. The CDR3 nucleotides are TGCGCCAGCAGCCCGTACAGGGTATTAGGGGAAGCTTTCTTT.